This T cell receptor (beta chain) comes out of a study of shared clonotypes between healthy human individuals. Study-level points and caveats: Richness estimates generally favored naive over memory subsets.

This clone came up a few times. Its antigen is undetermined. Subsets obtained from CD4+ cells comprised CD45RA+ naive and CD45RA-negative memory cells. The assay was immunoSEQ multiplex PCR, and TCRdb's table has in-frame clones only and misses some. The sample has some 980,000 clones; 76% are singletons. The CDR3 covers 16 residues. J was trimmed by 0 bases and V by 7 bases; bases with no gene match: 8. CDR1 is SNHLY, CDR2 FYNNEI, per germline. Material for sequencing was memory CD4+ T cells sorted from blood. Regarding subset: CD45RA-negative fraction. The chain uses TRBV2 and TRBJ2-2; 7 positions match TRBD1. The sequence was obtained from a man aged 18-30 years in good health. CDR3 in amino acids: CASNLQGKANTGELFF. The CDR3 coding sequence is TGTGCCAGCAACCTACAGGGGAAGGCGAACACCGGGGAGCTGTTTTTT.